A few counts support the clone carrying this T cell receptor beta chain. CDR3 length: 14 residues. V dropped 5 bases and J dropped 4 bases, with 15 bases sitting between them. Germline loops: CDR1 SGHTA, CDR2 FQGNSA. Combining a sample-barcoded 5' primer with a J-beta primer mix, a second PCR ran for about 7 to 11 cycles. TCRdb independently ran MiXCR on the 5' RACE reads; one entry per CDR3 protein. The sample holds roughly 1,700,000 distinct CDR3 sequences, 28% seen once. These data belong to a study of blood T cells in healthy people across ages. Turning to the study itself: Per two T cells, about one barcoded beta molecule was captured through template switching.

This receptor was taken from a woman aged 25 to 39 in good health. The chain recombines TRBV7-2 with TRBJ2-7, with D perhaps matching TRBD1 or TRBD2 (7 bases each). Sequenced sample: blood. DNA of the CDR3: TGTGCCAGCAGCCCCCAAGCGGGACAGTACGAGCAGTACTTC. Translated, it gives CASSPQAGQYEQYF.